This T cell receptor (beta chain) stems from a study of cytomegalovirus exposure and HLA in healthy donors. The germline V gene encodes CDR1 SGHRS and CDR2 YFSETQ. Trimming took 5 bases from V and 0 from J, leaving 11 bases between them. The CDR3 has 14 amino acids. Study results and limitations: Prediction of most subjects' HLA-A and HLA-B alleles by TCR beta sequences was reportedly accurate.

Notes on this clone: The target antigen is unknown.

Nominally healthy donors provided the samples, though records likely missed some immune exposures. 60 Vbeta and 13 Jbeta primers were used in PCR. Clones were sequenced by immunoSEQ multiplex PCR, and TCRdb holds only the in-frame ones, with some missing. The sample includes nearly 110,000 clones, 70% to 85% of them seen just once. This sequence joins TRBV5-1 and TRBJ1-2; weak D call: TRBD1 (5 bases). The TCR sequence derives from a male donor in good health and CMV-seronegative. Specimen: PBMCs. The CDR3 bases are TGCGCCAGCAGTCCGACAGTCACTAACTATGGCTACACCTTC. It yields the protein CASSPTVTNYGYTF.